The text below deals with one T cell receptor beta chain. Its antigen is not identified. These data belong to a study of cytomegalovirus exposure and HLA in healthy donors. Study conclusions and caveats: Of the V segments, some could not be distinguished, including TRBV6-2 and TRBV6-3, and were excluded. Roughly even sequencing depth across donors was the assumption behind the presence/absence analyses. Reports indicate that TCR beta sequences accurately predicted the HLA-A and HLA-B alleles of most subjects. It was likely that a cluster of highly shared sequence variants was a sequencing artifact.

Use of 60 Vbeta and 13 Jbeta primers characterized the PCR. The method was immunoSEQ multiplex PCR; TCRdb's version includes in-frame clones alone and lacks a portion of them. The sample has 75,000 to 95,000 clones; over 80% are singletons. This CDR3 has 14 amino acids. V lost 4 bases to trimming and J lost 2 bases, with 12 bases between them. Germline V gives CDR1 SGHNT, CDR2 YYREEE (reference sequence). V usage is TRBV5-4 and J usage is TRBJ2-5; tentative D call: TRBD1 (6 bases). The sample consisted of PBMCs. The TCR originated in a man younger than 30 in good health and CMV-seronegative. CDR3 protein: CASSRGGQQETQYF. CDR3 DNA sequence: TGTGCCAGCAGCCGGGGTGGACAGCAAGAGACCCAGTACTTC.